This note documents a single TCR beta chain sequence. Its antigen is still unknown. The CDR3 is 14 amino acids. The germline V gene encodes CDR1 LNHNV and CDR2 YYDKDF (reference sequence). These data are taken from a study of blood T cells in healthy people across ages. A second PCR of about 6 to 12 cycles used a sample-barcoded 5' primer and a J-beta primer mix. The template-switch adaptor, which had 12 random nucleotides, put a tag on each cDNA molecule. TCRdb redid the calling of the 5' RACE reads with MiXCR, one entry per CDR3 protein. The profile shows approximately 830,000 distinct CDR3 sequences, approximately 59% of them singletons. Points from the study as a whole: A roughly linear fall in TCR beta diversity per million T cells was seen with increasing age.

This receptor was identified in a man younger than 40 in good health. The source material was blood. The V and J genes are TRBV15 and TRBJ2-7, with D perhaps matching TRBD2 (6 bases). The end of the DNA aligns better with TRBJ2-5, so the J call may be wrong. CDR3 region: CATSRRDYQETQYF. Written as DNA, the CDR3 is TGTGCCACCAGCAGGAGGGACTACCAAGAGACCCAGTACTTC.